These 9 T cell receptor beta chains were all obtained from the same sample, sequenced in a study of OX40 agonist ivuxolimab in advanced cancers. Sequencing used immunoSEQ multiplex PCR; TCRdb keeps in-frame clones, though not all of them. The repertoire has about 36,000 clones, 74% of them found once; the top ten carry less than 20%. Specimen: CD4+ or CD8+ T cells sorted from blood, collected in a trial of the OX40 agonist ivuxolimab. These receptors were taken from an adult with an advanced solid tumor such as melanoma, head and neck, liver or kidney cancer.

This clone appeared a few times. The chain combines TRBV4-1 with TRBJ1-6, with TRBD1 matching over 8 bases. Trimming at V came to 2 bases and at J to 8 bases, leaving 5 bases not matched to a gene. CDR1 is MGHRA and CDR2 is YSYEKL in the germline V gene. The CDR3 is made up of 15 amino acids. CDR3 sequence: CASSQRTGKYSPLHF. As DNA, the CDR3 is TGCGCCAGCAGCCAAAGGACAGGGAAGTATTCACCCCTCCACTTT.

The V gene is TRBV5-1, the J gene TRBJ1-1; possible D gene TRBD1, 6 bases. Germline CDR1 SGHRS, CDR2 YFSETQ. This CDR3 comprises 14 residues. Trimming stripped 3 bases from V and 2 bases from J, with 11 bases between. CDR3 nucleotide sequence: TGCGCCAGCAGCTGGGACATCCTAAACACTGAAGCTTTCTTT. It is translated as CASSWDILNTEAFF.

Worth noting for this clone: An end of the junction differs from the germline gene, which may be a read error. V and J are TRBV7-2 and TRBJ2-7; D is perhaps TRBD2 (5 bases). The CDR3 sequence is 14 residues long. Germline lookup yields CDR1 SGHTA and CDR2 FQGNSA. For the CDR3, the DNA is TGTGCCAGCAGCCTAGCCCCCGGCTCCTACGAGCAGTACTTC. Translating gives CASSLAPGSYEQYF.

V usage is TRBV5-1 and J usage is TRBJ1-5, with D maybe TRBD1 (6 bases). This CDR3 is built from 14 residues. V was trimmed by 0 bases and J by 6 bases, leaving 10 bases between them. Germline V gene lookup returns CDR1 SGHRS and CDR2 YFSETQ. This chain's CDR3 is CASSLGGGGQPQHF. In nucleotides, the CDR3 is TGCGCCAGCAGCTTGGGGGGAGGGGGTCAGCCCCAGCATTTT.

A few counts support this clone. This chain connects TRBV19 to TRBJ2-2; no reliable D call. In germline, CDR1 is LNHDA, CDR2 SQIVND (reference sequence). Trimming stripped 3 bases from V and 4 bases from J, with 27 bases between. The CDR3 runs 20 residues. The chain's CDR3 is CASSMSYSWQTLTGTGELFF. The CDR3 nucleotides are TGTGCCAGTAGTATGTCGTACTCCTGGCAAACCCTTACCGGCACCGGGGAGCTGTTTTTT.

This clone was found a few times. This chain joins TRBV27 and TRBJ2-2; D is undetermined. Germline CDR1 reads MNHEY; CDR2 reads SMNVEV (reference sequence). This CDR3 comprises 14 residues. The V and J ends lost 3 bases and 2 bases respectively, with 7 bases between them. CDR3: CASSLAVNTGELFF. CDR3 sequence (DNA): TGTGCCAGCAGTTTGGCCGTAAACACCGGGGAGCTGTTTTTT.

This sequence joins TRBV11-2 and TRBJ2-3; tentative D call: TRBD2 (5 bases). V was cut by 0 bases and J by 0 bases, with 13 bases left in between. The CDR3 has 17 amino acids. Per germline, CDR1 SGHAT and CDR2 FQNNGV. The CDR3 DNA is TGTGCCAGCAGCTTAGATCCCCGGGGAAGGAGCACAGATACGCAGTATTTT. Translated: CASSLDPRGRSTDTQYF.

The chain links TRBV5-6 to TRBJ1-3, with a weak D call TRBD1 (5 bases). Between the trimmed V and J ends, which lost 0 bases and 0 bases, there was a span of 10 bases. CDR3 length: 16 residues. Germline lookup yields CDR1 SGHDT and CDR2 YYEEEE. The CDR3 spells CASSLEGTVSGNTIYF. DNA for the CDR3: TGTGCCAGCAGCTTGGAGGGGACCGTCTCTGGAAACACCATATATTTT.

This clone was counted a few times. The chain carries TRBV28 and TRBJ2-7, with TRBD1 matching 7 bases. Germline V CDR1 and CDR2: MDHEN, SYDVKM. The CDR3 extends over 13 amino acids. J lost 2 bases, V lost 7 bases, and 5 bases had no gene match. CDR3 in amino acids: CASTSGTAYEQYF. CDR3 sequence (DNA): TGTGCCAGCACCTCCGGGACAGCCTACGAGCAGTACTTC.